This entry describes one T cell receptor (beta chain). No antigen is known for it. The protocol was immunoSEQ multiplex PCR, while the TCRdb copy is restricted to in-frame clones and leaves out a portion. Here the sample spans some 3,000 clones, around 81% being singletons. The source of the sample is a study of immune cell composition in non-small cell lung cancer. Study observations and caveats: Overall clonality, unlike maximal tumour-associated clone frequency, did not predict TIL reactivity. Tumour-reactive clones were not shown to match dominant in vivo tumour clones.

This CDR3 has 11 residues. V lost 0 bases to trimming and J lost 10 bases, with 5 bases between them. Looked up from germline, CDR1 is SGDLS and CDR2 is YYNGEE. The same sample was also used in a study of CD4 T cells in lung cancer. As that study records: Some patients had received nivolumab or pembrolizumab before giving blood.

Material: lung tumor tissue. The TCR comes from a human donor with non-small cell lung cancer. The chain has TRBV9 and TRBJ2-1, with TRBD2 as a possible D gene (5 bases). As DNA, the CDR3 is TGTGCCAGCAGCGTAGCGGGGGAGCAGTTCTTC. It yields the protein CASSVAGEQFF.